One sample yielded the 15 T cell receptor beta chains listed below, sequenced in a study of T cells in Graves' hyperthyroidism and ophthalmopathy. The TCR beta CDR3 regions underwent amplification using RNA transcripts as the source. TCR CDR3 regions were first amplified by RT-PCR with HTBI primers. TCRdb re-called the multiplex PCR reads through MiXCR, storing one row per CDR3 protein. The sample gives fewer than 700,000 distinct CDR3 sequences, 15% to 20% of which show up once; approximately 16% is in the top ten. What was sequenced was blood. The receptor source for this set is a woman aged 18 to 35 with Graves' ophthalmopathy.

This clonotype turned up a few times. This chain joins TRBV9 and TRBJ2-7, with 7 bases matching TRBD2. This CDR3 comprises 14 residues. Germline trimming cut 3 bases from V and 6 bases from J; bases unmatched to any gene: 9. Germline V CDR1 and CDR2: SGDLS, YYNGEE. The DNA of the CDR3 is TGTGCCAGCAGCGCGAGTGGACTAGTATCCGAGCAGTACTTC. Residues: CASSASGLVSEQYF. The variable domain in full, with the rest retrieved from reference TRBV9 and TRBJ2-7, is DSGVTQTPKHLITATGQRVTLRCSPRSGDLSVYWYQQSLDQGLQFLIQYYNGEERAKGNILERFSAQQFPDLHSELNLSSLELGDSALYFCASSASGLVSEQYFGPGTRLTVT.

In this sample, this clonotype turned up many times. This chain's CDR3 is CASSLGVWPSGRYEQYF. The CDR3 coding sequence is TGTGCCAGCAGCTTAGGCGTTTGGCCTAGCGGGAGGTACGAGCAGTACTTC. The chain combines TRBV7-8 with TRBJ2-7; the match to TRBD2 covers 11 bases. Losses at the gene ends were 1 base for V and 4 bases for J; bases not matched to a gene: 9. Germline V CDR1 and CDR2: SGHVS, FQNEAQ. The CDR3 covers 17 residues. Full variable domain (missing parts from reference TRBV7-8 and TRBJ2-7): GAGVSQSPRYKVAKRGQDVALRCDPISGHVSLFWYQQALGQGPEFLTYFQNEAQLDKSGLPSDRFFAERPEGSVSTLKIQRTQQEDSAVYLCASSLGVWPSGRYEQYFGPGTRLTVT.

There are a few counts of this clonotype. The V gene is TRBV29-1, the J gene TRBJ1-1; D remains ambiguous. V was shortened by 7 bases and J by 2 bases, with 14 bases between the two germline ends. Germline CDR1 reads SQVTM; CDR2 reads ANQGSEA. There are 13 residues in the CDR3. The CDR3, as DNA: TGCAGCGGGAGGACCGGGATAAACACTGAAGCTTTCTTT. It codes for CSGRTGINTEAFF.

This clonotype occurred many times. The V gene is TRBV7-9, the J gene TRBJ1-1, with 7 bases fitting TRBD1. The CDR3 sequence is 18 residues long. The trim removed 4 bases at V and 4 bases at J, leaving 18 bases unmatched. Germline assignment: CDR1 SEHNR and CDR2 FQNEAQ (reference sequence). CDR3 region: CASSWGVAGGRDPTEAFF. The DNA for the CDR3 is TGTGCCAGCAGCTGGGGTGTGGCAGGGGGACGAGATCCCACTGAAGCTTTCTTT. Together with reference TRBV7-9 and TRBJ1-1, the CDR3 gives the full variable domain: DTGVSQNPRHKITKRGQNVTFRCDPISEHNRLYWYRQTLGQGPEFLTYFQNEAQLEKSRLLSDRFSAERPKGSFSTLEIQRTEQGDSAMYLCASSWGVAGGRDPTEAFFGQGTRLTVV.

This chain links TRBV7-9 with TRBJ2-6, with TRBD2 matching 13 bases. The CDR3 is 18 amino acids. The junction had 5 bases not matched to a gene; V was cut back by 5 bases and J by 1 base. Germline CDR1 reads SEHNR; CDR2 reads FQNEAQ (reference sequence). In DNA form, the CDR3 reads TGTGCCAGCAGCCCCCGACTAGCGGGAGGTTCTGGGGCCAACGTCCTGACTTTC. Translated, it gives CASSPRLAGGSGANVLTF.

The chain links TRBV6-2 or TRBV6-3 to TRBJ2-2; possible D gene TRBD2, 6 bases. This CDR3 region has 16 residues. The V gene's germline CDR1 is MNHEY and CDR2 SVGEGT. The V gene lost 3 bases and the J gene lost 5 bases, with 16 bases spanning the gap. The CDR3 DNA is TGTGCCAGCAGTTATGCCTCTGGGGGAGGAACCGGGGAGCTGTTTTTT. Its translation: CASSYASGGGTGELFF.

The genes are TRBV11-2 and TRBJ2-5, with 9 bases aligning to TRBD2. V shed 6 bases and J 5 bases; nucleotides not matched to a gene: 13. The CDR3 consists of 16 residues. Germline values: CDR1 SGHAT, CDR2 FQNNGV. The CDR3 nucleotides are TGTGCCAGCAGTTATAGTAGCGGGAGCTCTGGGGAGACCCAGTACTTC. As protein: CASSYSSGSSGETQYF.

The sample holds many counts of this clonotype. This rearrangement joins TRBV7-3 to TRBJ2-3, with D uncertain. The CDR3 spans 15 residues. Trimming removed 0 bases from V and 2 bases from J, with 9 bases in between. Germline lookup yields CDR1 SGHTA and CDR2 FQGTGA. The chain's CDR3 is CASSLTSDLTDTQYF. In nucleotides, the CDR3 is TGTGCCAGCAGCTTAACTTCGGACCTCACAGATACGCAGTATTTT. The full variable domain, with the rest looked up from reference TRBV7-3 and TRBJ2-3, is GAGVSQTPSNKVTEKGKYVELRCDPISGHTALYWYRQSLGQGPEFLIYFQGTGAADDSGLPNDRFFAVRPEGSVSTLKIQRTERGDSAVYLCASSLTSDLTDTQYFGPGTRLTVL.

This clonotype was counted ten times or more. This chain joins TRBV29-1 and TRBJ2-2, with D hard to call. The CDR3 has 14 residues. V was pared by 2 bases and J by 2 bases, with 9 bases between. Germline V lookup: CDR1 SQVTM, CDR2 ANQGSEA. DNA for the CDR3: TGCAGCGTTGAAAAAGGGCGTAACACCGGGGAGCTGTTTTTT. It translates to CSVEKGRNTGELFF.

This chain joins TRBV10-2 and TRBJ1-3, with 7 positions matching TRBD1. The CDR3 runs 15 residues. V dropped 0 bases and J dropped 2; count of bases not matched to a gene: 1. Germline CDR1 WSHSY, CDR2 SAAADI. The CDR3 nucleotides are TGCGCCAGCAGTGAGTCACAGGGGACTGGAAACACCATATATTTT. Residues: CASSESQGTGNTIYF.

This clonotype came up many times. The chain joins TRBV29-1 to TRBJ2-1; D is uncertain. Trimming left V 4 bases short and J 3 bases short, with 7 bases between. This CDR3 spans 12 amino acids. Germline-derived CDR1 and CDR2 are SQVTM and ANQGSEA. Here the CDR3 DNA reads TGCAGCGTTGTAGTTATCTACAATGAGCAGTTCTTC. This translates into CSVVVIYNEQFF.

This clonotype was counted ten times or more. CDR3 amino acids: CAISLGQGEYEQYF. In DNA, the CDR3 is TGTGCCATCAGCCTGGGACAGGGGGAATACGAGCAGTACTTC. The J gene is TRBJ2-7, the V gene TRBV10-3; 11 nucleotides line up with TRBD1. Germline V gene sequence: CDR1 ENHRY, CDR2 SYGVKD. Germline trimming cut 6 bases from V and 4 bases from J; bases unmatched to any gene: 5. This CDR3 contains 14 residues.

As to this clonotype: A read error may explain this, as a much larger clone is one base away. The chain has TRBV28 and TRBJ2-7; D is perhaps TRBD2 (5 bases). CDR1 and CDR2 from the germline V gene are MDHEN and SYDVKM. The CDR3 has 12 amino acids. The V end was cut by 5 bases, the J end by 5 bases, with 10 bases between. CDR3 nucleotide sequence: TGTGCCAGCAGTCGGGGTAGGGACGAGCAGTACTTC. This codes for CASSRGRDEQYF.

This clonotype was counted ten times or more. This chain joins TRBV20-1 and TRBJ1-2; 7 nucleotides align to TRBD1. V trimming: 3 bases; J trimming: 6 bases; junction bases outside the gene matches: 7. Looked up from germline, CDR1 is DFQATT and CDR2 is SNEGSKA (reference sequence). This CDR3 has 13 residues. The CDR3 here is CSARVGTAHGYTF. The CDR3 bases are TGCAGTGCTAGGGTTGGGACAGCTCATGGCTACACCTTC.

This clonotype was observed many times. The chain has TRBV28 and TRBJ1-5, with 7 bases lining up with TRBD1. In germline, CDR1 is MDHEN, CDR2 SYDVKM. There are 15 residues in the CDR3. With 6 bases clipped from V and 7 bases from J, the junction kept 12 bases outside the gene matches. The CDR3 loop reads CASRYTGVGDQPQHF. In nucleotides, the CDR3 is TGTGCCAGCAGGTATACAGGGGTAGGGGACCAGCCCCAGCATTTT.